A single sample is the source of the 9 T cell receptor beta chains below, sequenced in a study of Ad26.COV2.S vaccination and SARS-CoV-2 variants. Noted treatment: roughly 18 received Ad26.COV2.S at low or high dose, single or two shots; several received placebo; per-sample allocation not given. Samples analyzed were those drawn on day 63 after the first vaccine or placebo injection. Assay used: immunoSEQ multiplex PCR; TCRdb lists only in-frame clones, some missing. The repertoire holds around 320,000 clones, with roughly 84% as singletons. The sample in question was peripheral blood, obtained in a trial of Ad26.COV2.S vaccine versus placebo. These receptors came from a person between 18 and 59 years old who received the Ad26.COV2.S COVID-19 vaccine or a placebo.

The chain joins TRBV5-5 to TRBJ1-4, with 8 bases lining up with TRBD1. Germline values: CDR1 SGHKS, CDR2 YYEKEE (reference sequence). This CDR3 has 15 residues. The trim removed 4 bases at V and 5 bases at J, leaving 7 bases unmatched. For the CDR3, the DNA is TGTGCCAGCAGCCCACGGACAGGGTTAAATGAAAAACTGTTTTTT. Translation gives CASSPRTGLNEKLFF.

This clone appeared a few times. This chain joins TRBV12-3 or TRBV12-4 and TRBJ2-1; perhaps D is TRBD1 or TRBD2 (5 bases each). CDR3 length: 13 residues. Trimming left V 3 bases short and J 6 bases short, with 9 bases between. The CDR3 DNA reads as TGTGCCAGCAGTTTTATGAGGGGCAATGAGCAGTTCTTC. This gives the protein CASSFMRGNEQFF.

The V gene is TRBV12-3 or TRBV12-4, the J gene TRBJ1-2; 7 nucleotides align to TRBD1. There are 12 residues in the CDR3. V trimming: 5 bases; J trimming: 8 bases; junction bases outside the gene matches: 5. The CDR3: CASSLRQGGYTF. The CDR3 region has the DNA TGTGCCAGCAGTCTAAGACAGGGCGGCTACACCTTC.

In its sample, this clone was seen once. The chain combines TRBV3-1 (or the pseudogene TRBV3-2) with TRBJ2-7; D is unresolved. Trimming left V 11 bases short and J 3 bases short, with 8 bases between. The CDR3 is 10 amino acids. Germline V CDR1 and CDR2: LGHDT, YNNKEL (reference sequence). The CDR3 nucleotides are TGTGCCTCCTTGCTCTACGAGCAGTACTTC. Amino acid sequence: CASLLYEQYF.

The chain employs TRBV27 and TRBJ2-3; 9 bases are a match to TRBD1. The germline V gene has CDR1 MNHEY and CDR2 SMNVEV (reference sequence). The CDR3 spans 14 residues. The V and J ends lost 7 bases and 5 bases, in that order; junction bases with no gene match: 7. CDR3: CASTLDRGGDTQYF. The CDR3 DNA sequence: TGTGCCAGCACCTTGGACAGGGGAGGAGATACGCAGTATTTT.

The J gene is TRBJ1-6, the V gene TRBV4-1; D perhaps matches TRBD1 (5 bases). Germline V gene sequence: CDR1 MGHRA, CDR2 YSYEKL. The CDR3 length is 13 residues. V lost 4 bases, J lost 6 bases, and 7 bases lay in between. CDR3 in DNA: TGCGCCAGCAGCCTAGGGACTAATTCACCCCTCCACTTT. Translating it yields CASSLGTNSPLHF.

This chain links TRBV30 with TRBJ2-1; no definite D call. The ends were cut back, 2 bases at V and 5 bases at J, with 10 bases in the middle. There are 13 residues in the CDR3. CDR1 and CDR2 from the germline V gene are GTSNPN and SVGIG (reference sequence). The CDR3: CAWSLGLDNEQFF. In DNA, the CDR3 is TGTGCCTGGAGTTTAGGTCTTGACAATGAGCAGTTCTTC.

The chain has TRBV4-2 and TRBJ2-2; 13 nucleotides agree with TRBD2. The V gene's germline CDR1 is LGHNA and CDR2 YNFKEQ. The CDR3 sequence is 16 residues long. The V and J ends lost 0 bases and 7 bases, in that order; junction bases with no gene match: 2. The CDR3 here is CASSQDGLAGDGELFF. CDR3 sequence (DNA): TGTGCCAGCAGCCAAGACGGACTAGCGGGGGACGGGGAGCTGTTTTTT.

The rearrangement links TRBV2 to TRBJ2-5, with D perhaps matching TRBD2 (6 bases). This CDR3 comprises 12 residues. V lost 3 bases, J lost 4 bases, and 6 bases lay in between. Per the germline V gene, CDR1 is SNHLY and CDR2 is FYNNEI. CDR3 sequence: CASSDGGETQYF. In DNA, the CDR3 is TGTGCCAGCAGTGACGGGGGAGAGACCCAGTACTTC.